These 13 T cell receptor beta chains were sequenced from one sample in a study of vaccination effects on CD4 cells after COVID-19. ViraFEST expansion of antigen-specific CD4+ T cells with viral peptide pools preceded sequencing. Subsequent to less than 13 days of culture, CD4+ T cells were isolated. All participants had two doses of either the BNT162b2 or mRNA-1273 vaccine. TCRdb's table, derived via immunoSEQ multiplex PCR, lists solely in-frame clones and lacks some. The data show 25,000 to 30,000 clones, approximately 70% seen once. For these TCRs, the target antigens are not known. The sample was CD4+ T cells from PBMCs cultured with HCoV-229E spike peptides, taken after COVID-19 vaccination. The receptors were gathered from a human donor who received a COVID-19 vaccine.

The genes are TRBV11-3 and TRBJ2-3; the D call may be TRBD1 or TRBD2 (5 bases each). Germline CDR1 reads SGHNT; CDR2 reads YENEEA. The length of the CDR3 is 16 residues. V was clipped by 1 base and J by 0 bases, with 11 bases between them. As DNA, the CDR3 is TGTGCCAGCAGCTTAGGACAGAGGGATAGCACAGATACGCAGTATTTT. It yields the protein CASSLGQRDSTDTQYF. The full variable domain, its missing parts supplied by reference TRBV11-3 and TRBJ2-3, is EAGVVQSPRYKIIEKKQPVAFWCNPISGHNTLYWYLQNLGQGPELLIRYENEEAVDDSQLPKDRFSAERLKGVDSTLKIQPAELGDSAVYLCASSLGQRDSTDTQYFGPGTRLTVL.

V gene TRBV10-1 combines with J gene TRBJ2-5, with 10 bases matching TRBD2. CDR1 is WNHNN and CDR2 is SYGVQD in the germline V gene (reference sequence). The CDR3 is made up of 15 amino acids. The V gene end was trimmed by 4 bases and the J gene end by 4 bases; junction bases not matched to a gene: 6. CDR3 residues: CASSVLAGAGETQYF. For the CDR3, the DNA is TGCGCCAGCAGTGTTCTAGCGGGAGCGGGAGAGACCCAGTACTTC.

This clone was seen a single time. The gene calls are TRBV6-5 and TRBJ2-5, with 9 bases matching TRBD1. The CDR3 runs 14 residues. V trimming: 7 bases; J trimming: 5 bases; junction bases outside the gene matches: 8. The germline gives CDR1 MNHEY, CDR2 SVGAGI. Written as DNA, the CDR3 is TGTGCCAGCACGGGGACAGGGAGGTGGGAGACCCAGTACTTC. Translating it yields CASTGTGRWETQYF.

The CDR3 sequence is CASSQEGPYSNIQYF. As DNA, the CDR3 is TGTGCCAGCAGCCAAGAGGGACCCTATTCAAACATTCAGTACTTC. The V gene is TRBV4-2, the J gene TRBJ2-4; D might be TRBD1 or TRBD2, each matching 5 bases. Trimming took 0 bases from V and 6 from J, leaving 12 bases between them. The CDR3 sequence is 15 residues long. The germline CDR1 and CDR2 sequences are LGHNA and YNFKEQ.

CDR3 sequence (DNA): TGTGCCAGCAGCCTAGCGGGGGCGAACACCGGGGAGCTGTTTTTT. It is translated as CASSLAGANTGELFF. The chain carries TRBV11-3 and TRBJ2-2; 10 positions match TRBD2. V lost 5 bases to trimming and J lost 0 bases; unmatched junction nucleotides: 0. This CDR3 contains 15 residues. Germline CDR1 reads SGHNT; CDR2 reads YENEEA. The variable domain in full, completed from reference TRBV11-3 and TRBJ2-2, reads EAGVVQSPRYKIIEKKQPVAFWCNPISGHNTLYWYLQNLGQGPELLIRYENEEAVDDSQLPKDRFSAERLKGVDSTLKIQPAELGDSAVYLCASSLAGANTGELFFGEGSRLTVL.

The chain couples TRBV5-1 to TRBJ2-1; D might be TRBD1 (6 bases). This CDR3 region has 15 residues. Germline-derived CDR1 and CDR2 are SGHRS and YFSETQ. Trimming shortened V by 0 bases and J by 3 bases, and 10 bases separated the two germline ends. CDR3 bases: TGCGCCAGCAGCTTGGTACAGGGTGTCTACAATGAGCAGTTCTTC. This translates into CASSLVQGVYNEQFF.

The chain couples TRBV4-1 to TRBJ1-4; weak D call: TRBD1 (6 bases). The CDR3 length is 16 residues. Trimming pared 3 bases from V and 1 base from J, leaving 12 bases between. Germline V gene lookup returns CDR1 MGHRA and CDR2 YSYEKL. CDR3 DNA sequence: TGCGCCAGCAGCCAGGCATTACAGGGAACTAATGAAAAACTGTTTTTT. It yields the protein CASSQALQGTNEKLFF.

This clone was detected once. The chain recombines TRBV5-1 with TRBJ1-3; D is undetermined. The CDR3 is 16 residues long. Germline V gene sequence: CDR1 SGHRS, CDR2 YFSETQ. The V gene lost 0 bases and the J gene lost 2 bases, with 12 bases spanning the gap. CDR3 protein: CASSLEGRTAGNTIYF. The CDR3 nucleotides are TGCGCCAGCAGCTTGGAGGGCAGAACAGCTGGAAACACCATATATTTT.

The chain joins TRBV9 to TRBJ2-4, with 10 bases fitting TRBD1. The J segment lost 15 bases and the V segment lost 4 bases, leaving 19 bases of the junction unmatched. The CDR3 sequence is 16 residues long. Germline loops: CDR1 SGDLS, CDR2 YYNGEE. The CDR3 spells CASSTDRDRGLIAMYF. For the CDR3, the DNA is TGTGCCAGCAGCACCGACCGGGACAGGGGTCTGATCGCCATGTACTTC.

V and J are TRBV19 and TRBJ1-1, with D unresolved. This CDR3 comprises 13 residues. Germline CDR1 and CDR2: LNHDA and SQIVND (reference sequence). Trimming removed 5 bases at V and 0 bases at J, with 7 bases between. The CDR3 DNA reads TGTGCCAGTAGTCACTATATGAACACTGAAGCTTTCTTT. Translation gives CASSHYMNTEAFF.

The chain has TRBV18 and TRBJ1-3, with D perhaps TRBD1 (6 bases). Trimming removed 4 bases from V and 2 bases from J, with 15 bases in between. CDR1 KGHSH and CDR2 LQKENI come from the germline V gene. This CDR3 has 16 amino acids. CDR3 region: CASSRMTGVTGNTIYF. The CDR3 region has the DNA TGTGCCAGCTCACGGATGACAGGAGTAACTGGAAACACCATATATTTT.

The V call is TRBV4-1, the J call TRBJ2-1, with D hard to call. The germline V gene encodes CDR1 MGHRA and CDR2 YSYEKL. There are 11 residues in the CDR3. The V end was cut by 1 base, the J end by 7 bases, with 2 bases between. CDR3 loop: CASSQGNEQFF. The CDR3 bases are TGCGCCAGCAGCCAAGGTAATGAGCAGTTCTTC.

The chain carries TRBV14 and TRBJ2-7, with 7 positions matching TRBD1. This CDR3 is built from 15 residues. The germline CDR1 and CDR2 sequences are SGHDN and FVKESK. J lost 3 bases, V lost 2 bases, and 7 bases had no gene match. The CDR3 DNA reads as TGTGCCAGCAGCCAAACCGGGACAGTATTCTACGAGCAGTACTTC. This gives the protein CASSQTGTVFYEQYF.